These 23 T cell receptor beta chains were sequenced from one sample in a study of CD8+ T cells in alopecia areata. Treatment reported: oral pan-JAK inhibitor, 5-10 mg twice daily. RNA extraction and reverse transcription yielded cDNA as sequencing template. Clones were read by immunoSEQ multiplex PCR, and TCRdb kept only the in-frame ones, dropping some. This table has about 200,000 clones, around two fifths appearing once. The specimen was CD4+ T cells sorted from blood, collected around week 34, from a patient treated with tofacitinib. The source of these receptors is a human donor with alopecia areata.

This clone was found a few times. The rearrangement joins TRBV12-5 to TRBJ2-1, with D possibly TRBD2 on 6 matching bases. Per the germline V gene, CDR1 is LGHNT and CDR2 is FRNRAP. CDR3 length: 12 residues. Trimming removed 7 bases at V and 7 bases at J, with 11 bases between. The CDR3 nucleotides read TGTGCTAGTGCAGAAGGAGGGAATGAGCAGTTCTTC. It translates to CASAEGGNEQFF.

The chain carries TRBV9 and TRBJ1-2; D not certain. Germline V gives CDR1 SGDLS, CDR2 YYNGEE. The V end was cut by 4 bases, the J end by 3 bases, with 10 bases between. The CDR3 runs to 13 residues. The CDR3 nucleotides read TGTGCCAGCAGCCCACGGACGGACTATGGCTACACCTTC. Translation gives CASSPRTDYGYTF.

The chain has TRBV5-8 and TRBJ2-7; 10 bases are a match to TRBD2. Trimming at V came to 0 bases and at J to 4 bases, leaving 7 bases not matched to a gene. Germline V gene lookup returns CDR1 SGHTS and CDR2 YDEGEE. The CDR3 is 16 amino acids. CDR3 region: CASSLEASGSMYEQYF. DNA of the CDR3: TGTGCCAGCAGCTTGGAGGCTAGCGGGAGCATGTACGAGCAGTACTTC.

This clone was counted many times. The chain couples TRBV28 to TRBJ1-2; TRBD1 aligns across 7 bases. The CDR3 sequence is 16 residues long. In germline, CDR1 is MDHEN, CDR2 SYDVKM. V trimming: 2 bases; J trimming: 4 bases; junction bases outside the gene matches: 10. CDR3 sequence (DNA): TGTGCCAGCAGTTTAGTAGGGGGCGCATACGGCTATGGCTACACCTTC. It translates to CASSLVGGAYGYGYTF.

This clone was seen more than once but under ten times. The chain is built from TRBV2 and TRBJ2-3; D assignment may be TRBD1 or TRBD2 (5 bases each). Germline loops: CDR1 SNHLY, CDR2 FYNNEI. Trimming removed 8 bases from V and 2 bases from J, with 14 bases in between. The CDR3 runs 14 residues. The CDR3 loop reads CASGGMENTDTQYF. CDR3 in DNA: TGTGCCAGCGGGGGAATGGAGAACACAGATACGCAGTATTTT.

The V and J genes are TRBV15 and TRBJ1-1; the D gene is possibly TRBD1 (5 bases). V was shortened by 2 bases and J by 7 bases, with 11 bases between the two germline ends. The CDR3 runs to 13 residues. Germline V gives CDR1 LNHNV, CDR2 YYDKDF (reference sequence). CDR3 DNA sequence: TGTGCCACCAGCAGACAGGGAAAAAGTGAAGCTTTCTTT. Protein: CATSRQGKSEAFF. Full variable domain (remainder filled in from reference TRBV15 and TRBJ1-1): DAMVIQNPRYQVTQFGKPVTLSCSQTLNHNVMYWYQQKSSQAPKLLFHYYDKDFNNEADTPDNFQSRRPNTSFCFLDIRSPGLGDTAMYLCATSRQGKSEAFFGQGTRLTVV.

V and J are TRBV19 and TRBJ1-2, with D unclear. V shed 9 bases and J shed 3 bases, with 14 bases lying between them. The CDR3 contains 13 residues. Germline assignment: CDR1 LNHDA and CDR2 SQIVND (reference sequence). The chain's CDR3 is CASGTRQDYGYTF. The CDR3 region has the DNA TGTGCCAGCGGTACGCGGCAGGACTATGGCTACACCTTC.

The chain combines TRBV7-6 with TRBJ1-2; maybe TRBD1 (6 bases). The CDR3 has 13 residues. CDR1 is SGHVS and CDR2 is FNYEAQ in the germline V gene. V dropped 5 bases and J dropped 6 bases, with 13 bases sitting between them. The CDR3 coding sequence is TGTGCCAGCAGCCCGGGGGCGGTGGATGGCTACACCTTC. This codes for CASSPGAVDGYTF.

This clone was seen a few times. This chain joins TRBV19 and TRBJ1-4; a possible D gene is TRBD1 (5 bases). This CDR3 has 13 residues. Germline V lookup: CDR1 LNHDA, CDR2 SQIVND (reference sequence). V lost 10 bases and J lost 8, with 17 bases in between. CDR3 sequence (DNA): TGTGCCACCACCACAGGTTATGGAGAAAAACTGTTTTTT. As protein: CATTTGYGEKLFF.

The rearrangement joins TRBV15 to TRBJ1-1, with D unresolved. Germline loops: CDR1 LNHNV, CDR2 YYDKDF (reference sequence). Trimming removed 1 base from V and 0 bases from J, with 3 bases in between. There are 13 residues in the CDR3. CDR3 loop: CATSRGMNTEAFF. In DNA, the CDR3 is TGTGCCACCAGCAGAGGGATGAACACTGAAGCTTTCTTT.

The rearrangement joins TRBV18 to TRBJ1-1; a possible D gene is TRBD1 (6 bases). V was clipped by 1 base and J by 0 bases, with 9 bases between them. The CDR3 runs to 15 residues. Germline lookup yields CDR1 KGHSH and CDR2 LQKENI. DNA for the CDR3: TGTGCCAGCTCACCACGGGGGGCCGTGAACACTGAAGCTTTCTTT. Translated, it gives CASSPRGAVNTEAFF.

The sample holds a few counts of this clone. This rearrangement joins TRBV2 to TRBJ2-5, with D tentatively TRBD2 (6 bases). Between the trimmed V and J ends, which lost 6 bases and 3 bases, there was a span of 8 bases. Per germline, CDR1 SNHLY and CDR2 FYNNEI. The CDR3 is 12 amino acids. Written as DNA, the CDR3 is TGTGCCAGCAGGGAGGGAAAAGAGACCCAGTACTTC. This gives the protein CASREGKETQYF.

CDR3 sequence reads: CASSLSHEQYF. For the CDR3, the DNA is TGTGCCAGCAGCTTATCCCACGAGCAGTACTTC. The V gene is TRBV11-2, the J gene TRBJ2-7; D remains ambiguous. V lost 2 bases to trimming and J lost 5 bases, with 4 bases between them. The CDR3 runs 11 residues. Germline lookup yields CDR1 SGHAT and CDR2 FQNNGV.

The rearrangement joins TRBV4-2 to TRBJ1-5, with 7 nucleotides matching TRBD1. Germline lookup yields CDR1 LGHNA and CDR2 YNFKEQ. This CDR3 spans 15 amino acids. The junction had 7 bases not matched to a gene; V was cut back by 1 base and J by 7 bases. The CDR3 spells CASSQGRTGGQPQHF. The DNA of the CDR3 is TGTGCCAGCAGCCAAGGACGGACAGGCGGCCAGCCCCAGCATTTT.

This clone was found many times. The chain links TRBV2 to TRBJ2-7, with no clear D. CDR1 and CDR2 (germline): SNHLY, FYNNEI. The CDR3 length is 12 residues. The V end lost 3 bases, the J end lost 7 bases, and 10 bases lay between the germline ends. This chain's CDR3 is CASSELFLEQYF. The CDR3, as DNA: TGTGCCAGCAGTGAGTTGTTTTTGGAGCAGTACTTC.

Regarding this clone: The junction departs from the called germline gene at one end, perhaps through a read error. The CDR3 is CASSLAGGRETQYF. CDR3 sequence (DNA): TGTGCCAGCAGCCTAGCGGGAGGGCGAGAGACCCAGTACTTC. The chain has TRBV7-6 and TRBJ2-5; 12 bases line up with TRBD2. The CDR3 spans 14 residues. Germline V gene data show CDR1 as SGHVS and CDR2 as FNYEAQ. Filled out from reference TRBV7-6 and TRBJ2-5, the complete variable domain reads GAGVSQSPRYKVTKRGQDVALRCDPISGHVSLYWYRQALGQGPEFLTYFNYEAQQDKSGLPNDRFSAERPEGSISTLTIQRTEQRDSAMYRCASSLAGGRETQYFGPGTRLLVL.

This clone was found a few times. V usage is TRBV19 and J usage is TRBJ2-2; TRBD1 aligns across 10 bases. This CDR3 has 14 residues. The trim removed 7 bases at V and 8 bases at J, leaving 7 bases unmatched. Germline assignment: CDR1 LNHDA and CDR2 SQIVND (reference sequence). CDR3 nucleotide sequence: TGTGCCAGTACCCCGACAGGGGGCTCTGGGGAGCTGTTTTTT. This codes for CASTPTGGSGELFF. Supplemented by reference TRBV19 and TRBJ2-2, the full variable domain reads DGGITQSPKYLFRKEGQNVTLSCEQNLNHDAMYWYRQDPGQGLRLIYYSQIVNDFQKGDIAEGYSVSREKKESFPLTVTSAQKNPTAFYLCASTPTGGSGELFFGEGSRLTVL.

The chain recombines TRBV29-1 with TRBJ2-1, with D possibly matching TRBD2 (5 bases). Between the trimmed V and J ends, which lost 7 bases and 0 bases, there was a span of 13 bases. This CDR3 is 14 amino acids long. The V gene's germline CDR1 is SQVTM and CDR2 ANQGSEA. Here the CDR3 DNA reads TGCAGCGCACGGATCGCGGGCTCCTACAATGAGCAGTTCTTC. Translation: CSARIAGSYNEQFF.

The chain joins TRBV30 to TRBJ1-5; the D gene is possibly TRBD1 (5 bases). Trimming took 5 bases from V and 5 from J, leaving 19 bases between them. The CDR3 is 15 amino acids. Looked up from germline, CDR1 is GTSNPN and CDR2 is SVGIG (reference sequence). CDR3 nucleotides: TGTGCCTGGCGGGCCGGGGGAGTAAACGATCAGCCCCAGCATTTT. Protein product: CAWRAGGVNDQPQHF.

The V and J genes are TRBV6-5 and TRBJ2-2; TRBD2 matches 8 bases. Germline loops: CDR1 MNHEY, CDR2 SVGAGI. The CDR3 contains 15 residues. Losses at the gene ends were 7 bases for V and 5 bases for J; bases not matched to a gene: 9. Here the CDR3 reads CASTYGGARTGELFF. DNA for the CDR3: TGTGCCAGCACCTACGGGGGGGCCAGGACCGGGGAGCTGTTTTTT.

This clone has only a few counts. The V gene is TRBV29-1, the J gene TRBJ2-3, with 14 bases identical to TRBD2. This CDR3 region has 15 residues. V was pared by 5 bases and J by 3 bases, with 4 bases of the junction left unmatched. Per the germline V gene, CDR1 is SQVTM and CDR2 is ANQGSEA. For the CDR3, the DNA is TGCAGCGTTAAGGGACTAGCGGGGGCAACAGATACGCAGTATTTT. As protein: CSVKGLAGATDTQYF.

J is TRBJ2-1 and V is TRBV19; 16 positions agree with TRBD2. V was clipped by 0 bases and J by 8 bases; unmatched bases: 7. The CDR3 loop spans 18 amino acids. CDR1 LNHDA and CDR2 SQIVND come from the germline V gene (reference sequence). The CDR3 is CASSIDLPGLAGGYEQFF. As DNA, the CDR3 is TGTGCCAGTAGTATAGATCTACCGGGACTAGCGGGAGGGTATGAGCAGTTCTTC.

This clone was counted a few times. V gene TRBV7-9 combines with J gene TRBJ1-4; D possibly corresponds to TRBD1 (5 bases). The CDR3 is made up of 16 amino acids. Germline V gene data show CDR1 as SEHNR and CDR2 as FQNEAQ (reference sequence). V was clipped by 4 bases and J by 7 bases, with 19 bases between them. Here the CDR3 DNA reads TGTGCCAGCAGCTCAGGGCGCGACCCGAGAGGTGAAAAACTGTTTTTT. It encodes CASSSGRDPRGEKLFF.